This TCR beta chain originates from a study of cytomegalovirus exposure and HLA in healthy donors. Study background: Researchers previously reported finding 90 million to 120 million unique TCR beta sequences from about 179 million T cells.

As concerns this clone: Its antigen is not known.

J lost 4 bases, V lost 6 bases, and 4 bases had no gene match. The CDR3 has 15 amino acids. Germline V gives CDR1 MNHNY, CDR2 SVGAGI (reference sequence). Study-level findings and limits: Cytomegalovirus-associated status was assigned to roughly 160 TCR beta chains. Segments of the TCR beta V type were, in most cases, productive about 87% or about 30% of the time in an earlier analysis. There were a few CMV-associated chains whose specificity for CMV antigens was confirmed in vitro.

PCR primers comprised 60 Vbeta and 13 Jbeta primers. Method: immunoSEQ multiplex PCR; TCRdb's copy keeps in-frame clones and lacks some. The sample contains about 230,000 clones, 70% to 85% of which appear only once. This sequence originates from a woman aged 60-75 years in good health and CMV-seropositive. The rearrangement joins TRBV6-6 to TRBJ2-1; TRBD2 aligns across 12 bases. Sequencing used PBMCs. The CDR3 DNA reads as TGTGCCAGCAGCAAGACTAGCGGGAGTTACAATGAGCAGTTCTTC. Translating it yields CASSKTSGSYNEQFF.